The next 23 T cell receptor beta chains were all read from a single sample in a study of blood T cell repertoires in COVID-19 (dated by TCRdb to the early 2020s). Library preparation used the immunoSEQ multiplex PCR assay. TCRdb holds this immuneACCESS table with in-frame rearrangements only. Some clones are missing; in checked studies, unresolved V genes explain under half, and the rest has no known cause. The sample has about 41,000 clones on record, around 90% of them singletons. The ten biggest clones cover roughly 4.3% of the sample. Material for sequencing was peripheral blood. Receptors originate from a man aged 55-75 years with acute or convalescent COVID-19.

The CDR3 DNA reads as TGTGCCAGCAGCCCGCGAATCCGGGACAGGGGTGAAAAACTGTTTTTT. Translating gives CASSPRIRDRGEKLFF. This chain joins TRBV7-6 and TRBJ1-4; 10 bases are a match to TRBD1. In germline, CDR1 is SGHVS, CDR2 FNYEAQ. The CDR3 has 16 amino acids. With V trimmed by 5 bases and J by 7 bases, 10 bases remained unmatched.

This chain connects TRBV2 to TRBJ1-4; maybe TRBD1 (5 bases). Trimming cost V 8 bases and J 5 bases, with 9 bases left between them. The CDR3 extends over 12 amino acids. CDR1 is SNHLY and CDR2 is FYNNEI in the germline V gene. CDR3 in DNA: TGTGCCAGCTCAGGGAGGAATGAAAAACTGTTTTTT. It yields the protein CASSGRNEKLFF.

The table lists this clone with a count of one. The chain couples TRBV2 to TRBJ1-1; D ambiguous. Trimming removed 5 bases at V and 1 base at J, with 11 bases between. This CDR3 comprises 14 residues. Germline-derived CDR1 and CDR2 are SNHLY and FYNNEI. CDR3 sequence: CASSFGAANTEAFF. The CDR3 DNA sequence: TGTGCCAGCAGTTTTGGAGCGGCGAACACTGAAGCTTTCTTT.

Written as DNA, the CDR3 is TGTGCCAGCAGCCCGGGACTTCAATACGAGCAGTACTTC. Protein sequence: CASSPGLQYEQYF. The chain recombines TRBV7-3 with TRBJ2-7, with D perhaps TRBD2 (6 bases). CDR3 length: 13 amino acids. The germline V gene encodes CDR1 SGHTA and CDR2 FQGTGA. V dropped 5 bases and J dropped 4 bases, with 12 bases sitting between them. Together with reference TRBV7-3 and TRBJ2-7, the CDR3 gives the full variable domain: GAGVSQTPSNKVTEKGKYVELRCDPISGHTALYWYRQSLGQGPEFLIYFQGTGAADDSGLPNDRFFAVRPEGSVSTLKIQRTERGDSAVYLCASSPGLQYEQYFGPGTRLTVT.

The V gene is TRBV6-5, the J gene TRBJ2-5; 10 bases are shared with TRBD1. V lost 7 bases, J lost 5 bases, and 7 bases stayed unmatched. The CDR3 is 14 residues long. Germline V lookup: CDR1 MNHEY, CDR2 SVGAGI. The CDR3 DNA reads TGTGCCAGCACCTTGGACAGGGGGAGGGAGACCCAGTACTTC. Protein: CASTLDRGRETQYF.

The chain links TRBV19 to TRBJ2-7; 7 bases are a match to TRBD1. The CDR3 is 14 residues long. After removal of 5 bases from V and 2 bases from J, the junction contained 6 bases not matched to a gene. The V gene's germline CDR1 is LNHDA and CDR2 SQIVND (reference sequence). The CDR3 DNA follows: TGTGCCAGTAGTCCGGGGACAGCCCCCTACGAGCAGTACTTC. Translating gives CASSPGTAPYEQYF.

V is TRBV7-2 and J is TRBJ1-1; D is unresolved. The CDR3 is 13 residues long. V lost 5 bases, J lost 1 base, and 8 bases lay in between. Germline lookup yields CDR1 SGHTA and CDR2 FQGNSA. This CDR3 reads CASSAQRNTEAFF. The CDR3 DNA follows: TGTGCCAGCAGCGCACAGAGGAACACTGAAGCTTTCTTT.

This clone is medium-sized in the sample. Relative to the germline gene, one junction end is altered; a read error may explain this. CDR3 coding DNA: TGTGCCAGCAGCTTAGAGTCAGGCAGGCCGGATTTT. This gives the protein CASSLESGRPDF. The genes are TRBV7-9 and TRBJ1-5; D unclear. Germline V lookup: CDR1 SEHNR, CDR2 FQNEAQ (reference sequence). This CDR3 spans 12 amino acids.

This clone appeared a single time. V usage is TRBV6-2 or TRBV6-3 and J usage is TRBJ2-7, with TRBD1 matching 9 bases. There are 15 residues in the CDR3. CDR1 is MNHEY and CDR2 is SVGEGT in the germline V gene. J lost 1 base, V lost 4 bases, and 5 bases had no gene match. In DNA, the CDR3 is TGTGCCAGCAGTTCCGGGACAGGGCTATCCTACGAGCAGTACTTC. Its translation is CASSSGTGLSYEQYF.

This chain connects TRBV14 to TRBJ1-5; D unresolved. V lost 2 bases and J lost 2, with 4 bases in between. CDR1 is SGHDN, CDR2 FVKESK, per germline. This CDR3 has 13 residues. CDR3: CASSQSGNQPQHF. In DNA, the CDR3 is TGTGCCAGCAGCCAATCAGGCAATCAGCCCCAGCATTTT.

This chain uses TRBV10-3 with TRBJ1-2; 9 bases match TRBD1. CDR1 and CDR2 (germline): ENHRY, SYGVKD. Trimming cost V 7 bases and J 6 bases; bases outside gene matches: 6. The CDR3 has 13 amino acids. In nucleotides, the CDR3 is TGTGCCATCACCCGGACAGGGGAGGATGGCTACACCTTC. This translates into CAITRTGEDGYTF.

The chain combines TRBV6-4 with TRBJ1-4, with D possibly matching TRBD1 (5 bases). Germline V gene data show CDR1 as MRHNA and CDR2 as SNTAGT. V dropped 3 bases and J dropped 8 bases, with 19 bases sitting between them. The CDR3 totals 16 residues. The CDR3 is CASSDVEGAGAEKLFF. CDR3 nucleotide sequence: TGTGCCAGCAGTGATGTTGAAGGGGCAGGCGCCGAAAAACTGTTTTTT.

V is TRBV6-5 and J is TRBJ2-2; D might be TRBD1 (6 bases). CDR3 size: 14 residues. Germline CDR1 reads MNHEY; CDR2 reads SVGAGI. Trimming shortened V by 0 bases and J by 7 bases, and 9 bases separated the two germline ends. The CDR3: CASSYSTGIGELFF. CDR3 DNA sequence: TGTGCCAGCAGTTACTCTACAGGGATCGGGGAGCTGTTTTTT.

The table lists this clone with a count of one. This rearrangement joins TRBV19 to TRBJ1-5; the D gene is possibly TRBD1 (5 bases). This CDR3 region has 14 residues. V dropped 5 bases and J dropped 5 bases, with 13 bases sitting between them. Germline CDR1 is LNHDA and CDR2 is SQIVND (reference sequence). The CDR3 reads CASSRRAGDQPQHF. The DNA of the CDR3 is TGTGCCAGTAGTCGCAGGGCGGGAGATCAGCCCCAGCATTTT.

The rearrangement joins TRBV10-2 to TRBJ2-3; 7 bases line up with TRBD2. In germline, CDR1 is WSHSY, CDR2 SAAADI. The CDR3 consists of 15 residues. Germline trimming cut 5 bases from V and 3 bases from J; bases unmatched to any gene: 8. The CDR3 is CASSSTSPFTDTQYF. In DNA form, the CDR3 reads TGCGCCAGCAGTTCGACTAGCCCCTTTACAGATACGCAGTATTTT.

This chain uses TRBV24-1 with TRBJ2-2, with TRBD1 identical over 7 bases. The CDR3 length is 16 residues. In germline, CDR1 is KGHDR, CDR2 SFDVKD. J lost 3 bases, V lost 3 bases, and 6 bases had no gene match. The CDR3: CATSDQGGTDTGELFF. For the CDR3, the DNA is TGTGCCACCAGTGATCAAGGGGGCACGGACACCGGGGAGCTGTTTTTT.

The chain carries TRBV27 and TRBJ2-2; a weak D match, TRBD2 (6 bases). Trimming left V 1 base short and J 1 base short, with 13 bases between. The CDR3 runs 17 residues. Germline lookup yields CDR1 MNHEY and CDR2 SMNVEV (reference sequence). Written as DNA, the CDR3 is TGTGCCAGCAGTTTATACGGGACTCGGGGGAACACCGGGGAGCTGTTTTTT. Protein product: CASSLYGTRGNTGELFF.

V gene TRBV6-2 or TRBV6-3 combines with J gene TRBJ2-7; D is unclear. This CDR3 is built from 13 residues. The V and J ends lost 5 bases and 2 bases respectively, with 10 bases between them. The germline V gene has CDR1 MNHEY and CDR2 SVGEGT. The CDR3 loop is CASSIPNTYEQYF. For the CDR3, the DNA is TGTGCCAGCAGTATCCCAAACACCTACGAGCAGTACTTC.

The chain has TRBV11-2 and TRBJ2-2, with TRBD1 matching 9 bases. CDR1 and CDR2 from the germline V gene are SGHAT and FQNNGV. V lost 1 base, J lost 6 bases, and 3 bases stayed unmatched. CDR3 size: 15 residues. In DNA form, the CDR3 reads TGTGCCAGCAGCTTAGGACAGGGGGGCGCCGGGGAGCTGTTTTTT. Translating it yields CASSLGQGGAGELFF.

The rearrangement links TRBV3-1 (or the pseudogene TRBV3-2) to TRBJ1-2, with D possibly matching TRBD1 (6 bases). The germline CDR1 and CDR2 sequences are LGHDT and YNNKEL (reference sequence). CDR3 length: 17 amino acids. Trimming shortened V by 4 bases and J by 0 bases, and 18 bases separated the two germline ends. CDR3 nucleotides: TGTGCCAGCAGCCTTTCCGGGACACAGCGATCTAACTATGGCTACACCTTC. This codes for CASSLSGTQRSNYGYTF.

The rearrangement uses TRBV9 and TRBJ1-4; D is perhaps TRBD1 (5 bases). The length of the CDR3 is 14 residues. Germline assignment: CDR1 SGDLS and CDR2 YYNGEE. The V end was cut by 0 bases, the J end by 3 bases, with 6 bases between. This CDR3 is CASSVGGSNEKLFF. CDR3 bases: TGTGCCAGCAGCGTAGGGGGCTCTAATGAAAAACTGTTTTTT.

V gene TRBV12-3 or TRBV12-4 combines with J gene TRBJ1-2; a possible D gene is TRBD1 (6 bases). V was pared by 6 bases and J by 0 bases, with 8 bases between. The CDR3 is 13 residues long. In nucleotides, the CDR3 is TGTGCCAGCAGGGACAGACCTAACTATGGCTACACCTTC. It is translated as CASRDRPNYGYTF.

This sequence joins TRBV7-2 and TRBJ2-1; 8 nucleotides line up with TRBD2. This CDR3 has 13 amino acids. With 0 bases clipped from V and 12 bases from J, the junction kept 4 bases outside the gene matches. Germline CDR1 is SGHTA and CDR2 is FQGNSA. Here the CDR3 DNA reads TGTGCCAGCAGCTTAGCGGTAGCGGGGTTGCAGTTCTTC. Translated, it gives CASSLAVAGLQFF.